These 2 T cell receptor beta chains came from one sample sequenced in a study of control samples from healthy donors and cancer patients. Libraries were prepared by immunoSEQ multiplex PCR; TCRdb keeps only in-frame clonotypes and omits some of them. This repertoire shows 100,000 to 150,000 clones, roughly 84% found once; its top ten account for about 8.7%. Material for sequencing was blood. The source is a man between 35 and 55 years old in good health.

This clone has a handful of counts. The chain links TRBV4-3 to TRBJ1-3; no clear D gene. V lost 2 bases to trimming and J lost 0 bases, with 11 bases between them. The CDR3 covers 16 residues. Germline V lookup: CDR1 LGHNA, CDR2 YSLEER. CDR3 bases: TGCGCCAGCAGCCAACGTCCAGGAGTCTCTGGAAACACCATATATTTT. Protein: CASSQRPGVSGNTIYF.

The chain joins TRBV24-1 to TRBJ1-2, with 7 bases aligning to TRBD1. CDR1 and CDR2 (germline): KGHDR, SFDVKD. This CDR3 is built from 11 residues. V lost 4 bases to trimming and J lost 8 bases; unmatched junction nucleotides: 0. CDR3 nucleotide sequence: TGTGCCACCAGTGAAGGGGGCGGCTACACCTTC. It encodes CATSEGGGYTF.